Below are 2 T cell receptor beta chains sequenced from a single sample in a study of CD4 T cells in relation to SARS-CoV-2 and coronaviruses. These receptors have no identified antigens. Unexposed donor CD4+ T cells date from about 2011-2019, before the COVID-19 pandemic. The cells were cultured for approximately ten days before CD4+ T cells were isolated. Measured with immunoSEQ multiplex PCR; TCRdb has only the in-frame clones, and not every one. Of about 30,000 clones listed, around 80% are singletons. Sequencing used CD4+ T cells from PBMCs, cultured in vitro. The receptors were gathered from a human donor in good health.

The table lists this clone with a count of one. The chain employs TRBV9 and TRBJ1-4, with a weak D call TRBD1 (6 bases). The germline CDR1 and CDR2 sequences are SGDLS and YYNGEE. V shed 3 bases and J shed 8 bases, with 14 bases lying between them. The CDR3 contains 14 residues. The CDR3 spells CASSGQALEEKLFF. Written as DNA, the CDR3 is TGTGCCAGCAGCGGACAGGCCCTAGAAGAAAAACTGTTTTTT.

This clone was observed a handful of times. This chain uses TRBV11-2 with TRBJ2-1; 8 positions match TRBD1. This CDR3 is built from 15 residues. The germline gives CDR1 SGHAT, CDR2 FQNNGV. The V and J ends lost 0 bases and 11 bases, in that order; junction bases with no gene match: 9. CDR3 nucleotides: TGTGCCAGCAGCTTAGATAGCAGGGGACAGGCCCAGCAGTTCTTC. Translating it yields CASSLDSRGQAQQFF.